This T cell receptor beta chain was captured by sequencing in a study of blood T cells in healthy people across ages. Extraction yielded at least 5 micrograms of total RNA per sample. This clonotype has only a few counts. The antigen remains undetermined. Study-wide findings and caveats: CMV status of donors was unknown, possibly confounding expanded clonotype changes.

A second PCR of about 6 to 11 cycles used a sample-barcoded 5' primer and a J-beta primer mix. TCRdb called the 5' RACE reads again in MiXCR, with one record for every CDR3 protein. The sample records 650,000 to 800,000 distinct CDR3 sequences, roughly half being singletons. The sequence was collected from a woman aged 80 or over in good health. Sequencing input: blood.

The CDR3 nucleotides are TGTGCCAGCAGCCAAACTAGCAACAATGAGCAGTACTTC. It encodes CASSQTSNNEQYF. This chain joins TRBV3-1 and TRBJ2-5, with D perhaps TRBD2 (6 bases). The CDR3 extends over 13 amino acids. Germline V gene lookup returns CDR1 LGHDT and CDR2 YNNKEL (reference sequence). V was clipped by 2 bases and J by 11 bases, with 15 bases between them.